The rows below give T cell receptor beta chains drawn from one sample of a study of blood T cell repertoires in COVID-19. The data were produced by immunoSEQ multiplex PCR, yet TCRdb's version contains in-frame clones alone and is incomplete. The table shows nearly 250,000 clones, with 75% to 85% occurring only once. Sample: PBMCs or T cells enriched from blood (not recorded which). These receptors originate from a woman aged 45-65 years with acute COVID-19. Each CDR3 is given with its conserved first and last residue. Each record gives: V gene, clone size, J gene, D gene, CDR3 DNA, CDR3 protein. The D gene is left open where the match is weak. Clone size is stated in some rows and not others, as once, few, many or a class when expanded.

>TRBV3-1/TRBV3-2|-|TRBJ1-6|-
TGTGCCAGCAGCCAAGGCAGGGGCAATTCACCCCTCCACTTT
CASSQGRGNSPLHF
>TRBV7-8|-|TRBJ1-1|-
TGTGCCAGCAGCTCCGCCGCGGGGAGGACTGAAGCTTTCTTT
CASSSAAGRTEAFF
>TRBV19|once|TRBJ1-5|TRBD1
TGTGCCAGTAGTATAGGACAGGGACGGAACCAGCCCCAGCATTTT
CASSIGQGRNQPQHF
>TRBV7-9|-|TRBJ1-5|-
TGTGCCAGCAGCTTAGTTAAGGCACAGGCATATAGCAATCAGCCCCAGCATTTT
CASSLVKAQAYSNQPQHF
>TRBV5-1|-|TRBJ1-4|TRBD1
TGCGCCAGCAGCTTTGGGGGACAGGGGGTTGCAACTAATGAAAAACTGTTTTTT
CASSFGGQGVATNEKLFF
>TRBV20-1|-|TRBJ1-5|-
TGCAGTGCTAGTATCGGGGGCAATCAGCCCCAGCATTTT
CSASIGGNQPQHF
>TRBV6-2/TRBV6-3|-|TRBJ1-1|TRBD1
TGTGCCAGCAGTGGGGACAGAAACACTGAAGCTTTCTTT
CASSGDRNTEAFF
>TRBV6-4|-|TRBJ2-2|TRBD1
TGTGCCAGCAGGGGACAGAGTACCGGGGAGCTGCTTTTT
CASRGQSTGELLF
>TRBV6-2/TRBV6-3|-|TRBJ2-7|TRBD2
TGTGCCAGCAGTTACTCCGGCGGGGGATCCTACGAGCAGTACTTC
CASSYSGGGSYEQYF
>TRBV7-2|-|TRBJ2-3|-
TGTGCCAGCAGCTTAGAGGACAGGGAGGGGTATTTT
CASSLEDREGYF
>TRBV6-5|-|TRBJ1-2|-
TGTGCCAGCAGTTCCGCCCTGGGGAGTAGCGGCTACACCTTC
CASSSALGSSGYTF
>TRBV19|-|TRBJ1-3|-
TGTGCCAGTAGTCCTCGACGGGGCTCTGGAAACACCATATATTTT
CASSPRRGSGNTIYF
>TRBV19|-|TRBJ1-2|-
TGTGCCAGTAGTTGGACGGGGGGCGGCTACACCTTC
CASSWTGGGYTF
>TRBV12-5|-|TRBJ2-5|TRBD2
TGTGCTAGTGGTTTAAAAGGAGCGGGGGGGTTCAGCGAGACCCAGTACTTC
CASGLKGAGGFSETQYF
>TRBV30|-|TRBJ1-2|-
TGTGCCTGTTACATGGGGCAGCATGGCTACACCTTC
CACYMGQHGYTF
>TRBV7-2|-|TRBJ1-1|-
TGTGCCAGCAGCTTAGTGGCCTTTGGCACTGAAGCTTTCTTT
CASSLVAFGTEAFF
>TRBV4-1|once|TRBJ2-7|-
TGCGCCAGCAGCCAAGCAGGCGGGGGCGCCAACTACGAGCAGTACTTC
CASSQAGGGANYEQYF
>TRBV4-2|-|TRBJ2-3|-
TGTGCCAGCAGCGCAGCGGTAGATACGCAGTATTTT
CASSAAVDTQYF
>TRBV28|-|TRBJ1-5|TRBD1
TGTGCCAGCAGCAGACAGGGGGCGGCGGGTCAGCCCCAGCATTTT
CASSRQGAAGQPQHF
>TRBV9|-|TRBJ1-6|TRBD1
TGTGCCAGCAGCGTAGAGGCGACAGGGAATTCACCCCTCCACTTT
CASSVEATGNSPLHF
>TRBV5-1|-|TRBJ2-1|TRBD2
TGCGCCAGCAGCCCAGCCGGGACTAGCCCCAACAATGAGCAGTTCTTC
CASSPAGTSPNNEQFF
>TRBV25-1|few|TRBJ2-7|TRBD1
TGTGCCAGCAGTGACTCCGGGACAGGAGCCTACGAGCAGTACTTC
CASSDSGTGAYEQYF
>TRBV6-5|-|TRBJ1-1|-
TGTGCCAGCGAGCGGAGGGATATGAACACTGAAGCTTTCTTT
CASERRDMNTEAFF
>TRBV19|-|TRBJ2-7|-
TGTGCCAGTAGTATACAGGCCTTCTCCTACGAGCAGTACTTC
CASSIQAFSYEQYF
>TRBV19|-|TRBJ1-5|TRBD1
TGTGCCAGTAGCCGGGACAGAGATCAGCCCCAGCATTTT
CASSRDRDQPQHF
>TRBV3-1/TRBV3-2|-|TRBJ2-5|TRBD2
TGTGCCAGCAGCCAAGGACTAGCGGGCCTTTTTTCTAAAGAGACCCAGTACTTC
CASSQGLAGLFSKETQYF
>TRBV11-2|-|TRBJ1-1|-
TGTGCCAGCAGCCCCCGGGGGGCAGCTGAAGCTTTCTTT
CASSPRGAAEAFF
>TRBV6-2/TRBV6-3|-|TRBJ2-7|-
TGTGCCAGCAGCAGGAGCTCCTACGAGCAGTACTTC
CASSRSSYEQYF
>TRBV19|-|TRBJ1-1|TRBD1
TGTGCCAGTAACAGGGGCAGGTATAACACTGAAGCTTTCTTT
CASNRGRYNTEAFF